Each of the 29 T cell receptor beta chains below was sequenced from the same sample in a study of shared clonotypes between healthy human individuals (dated by TCRdb to the early 2020s). Library prep was done by the immunoSEQ multiplex PCR assay. TCRdb re-hosts the immuneACCESS table, in-frame sequences only. Its copies lack some clones; in the studies checked, an unresolved V gene accounts for under half of them, and the cause for the rest is not known. The sample yields under 2,000,000 clones; over 85% were counted once. The leading ten clones occupy 0.9% to 1.5% of the sample. CD8 naive samples consisted of CD45RO-negative cells that were positively selected for CCR7, yielding a CD45RA+CCR7+ population without TemRA cells. The specimen sequenced was naive CD8+ T cells sorted from blood. The cell subset or site label of this sample denotes: CD45RA+CCR7+. Receptors originate from a man younger than 35 in good health.

The chain employs TRBV10-2 and TRBJ2-3; D gene uncertain. This CDR3 spans 15 amino acids. Germline CDR1 is WSHSY and CDR2 is SAAADI. V was trimmed by 2 bases and J by 2 bases, leaving 11 bases between them. CDR3 bases: TGCGCCAGCAGTGAGGTGTCCCTTTACACAGATACGCAGTATTTT. Encoded protein: CASSEVSLYTDTQYF.

This chain links TRBV7-9 with TRBJ1-3; weak D call: TRBD1 (5 bases). CDR3 size: 14 residues. Germline CDR1 and CDR2: SEHNR and FQNEAQ (reference sequence). V was shortened by 5 bases and J by 1 base, with 9 bases between the two germline ends. CDR3 bases: TGTGCCAGCAGCCATCAGGGATCTGGAAACACCATATATTTT. Translating it yields CASSHQGSGNTIYF.

The gene calls are TRBV10-3 and TRBJ1-1, with a weak D call TRBD1 (6 bases). Trimming removed 6 bases at V and 1 base at J, with 12 bases between. Looked up from germline, CDR1 is ENHRY and CDR2 is SYGVKD. The CDR3 sequence is 14 residues long. The CDR3 loop reads CAIRSPGQNTEAFF. As DNA, the CDR3 is TGTGCCATCAGATCGCCGGGACAGAACACTGAAGCTTTCTTT.

The rearrangement joins TRBV2 to TRBJ1-1, with TRBD1 identical over 7 bases. With V trimmed by 0 bases and J by 0 bases, 13 bases remained unmatched. Germline CDR1 SNHLY, CDR2 FYNNEI. The CDR3 loop spans 19 amino acids. The CDR3 coding sequence is TGTGCCAGCAGTGAAGCGGGTATCCCGGGACAGTCAATGAACACTGAAGCTTTCTTT. Amino acids: CASSEAGIPGQSMNTEAFF.

The V call is TRBV27, the J call TRBJ1-1; D gene uncertain. The CDR3 sequence is 13 residues long. Trimming removed 2 bases at V and 5 bases at J, with 9 bases between. In germline, CDR1 is MNHEY, CDR2 SMNVEV (reference sequence). The chain's CDR3 is CASSLGMGTEAFF. CDR3 sequence (DNA): TGTGCCAGCAGTTTAGGTATGGGGACTGAAGCTTTCTTT.

The chain couples TRBV6-1 to TRBJ2-1; D possibly corresponds to TRBD2 (5 bases). CDR1 is MNHNS and CDR2 is SASEGT in the germline V gene. The CDR3 contains 12 residues. Trimming shortened V by 10 bases and J by 5 bases, and 12 bases separated the two germline ends. The CDR3 nucleotides are TGTGCCATAGAGGGTCTCGACAATGAGCAGTTCTTC. Protein product: CAIEGLDNEQFF.

This chain joins TRBV7-9 and TRBJ2-3, with D possibly being TRBD1 or TRBD2 (6 bases each). The CDR3 has 12 residues. V lost 1 base to trimming and J lost 8 bases, with 7 bases between them. Germline CDR1 reads SEHNR; CDR2 reads FQNEAQ (reference sequence). In DNA, the CDR3 is TGTGCCAGCAGCTTAGAGGGGGGTACGCAGTATTTT. This sequence encodes CASSLEGGTQYF.

J is TRBJ2-2 and V is TRBV4-1, with D unclear. The V gene's germline CDR1 is MGHRA and CDR2 YSYEKL. The CDR3 consists of 16 residues. Trimming removed 0 bases at V and 4 bases at J, with 12 bases between. The CDR3 DNA reads TGCGCCAGCAGCCAAGAACCATTTGGGATCACCGGGGAGCTGTTTTTT. It is translated as CASSQEPFGITGELFF.

The CDR3 protein is CASSQTETGWYGYTF. The CDR3 bases are TGTGCCAGCAGCCAAACCGAGACAGGGTGGTATGGCTACACCTTC. The V call is TRBV14, the J call TRBJ1-2; TRBD1 matches at 7 bases. The germline CDR1 and CDR2 sequences are SGHDN and FVKESK. The CDR3 runs 15 residues. The V and J ends lost 2 bases and 5 bases, in that order; junction bases with no gene match: 8.

This chain links TRBV9 with TRBJ2-3; possible D gene TRBD1, 6 bases. Germline V gives CDR1 SGDLS, CDR2 YYNGEE. V lost 4 bases, J lost 4 bases, and 13 bases lay in between. This CDR3 has 14 amino acids. CDR3 in amino acids: CASSPHRAADTQYF. The CDR3 region has the DNA TGTGCCAGCAGCCCTCACAGGGCCGCAGATACGCAGTATTTT.

This clone was counted a single time. V is TRBV5-1 and J is TRBJ2-7, with D unclear. The germline V gene has CDR1 SGHRS and CDR2 YFSETQ. V was cut by 5 bases and J by 2 bases, with 11 bases left in between. This CDR3 has 13 residues. The CDR3 loop is CASSFQRAYEQYF. The CDR3 DNA reads as TGCGCCAGCAGTTTTCAAAGAGCCTACGAGCAGTACTTC.

The genes are TRBV4-3 and TRBJ2-7, with TRBD2 matching 9 bases. V trimming: 0 bases; J trimming: 2 bases; junction bases outside the gene matches: 8. The germline V gene encodes CDR1 LGHNA and CDR2 YSLEER. There are 17 residues in the CDR3. Written as DNA, the CDR3 is TGCGCCAGCAGCCAAGACCTGCTAGCGGGGCGTGCCTACGAGCAGTACTTC. Translating it yields CASSQDLLAGRAYEQYF.

This clone came up once. This CDR3 is CASSPGTANYEQYF. The CDR3 bases are TGTGCCAGCAGCCCCGGGACAGCAAACTACGAGCAGTACTTC. The V and J genes are TRBV11-2 and TRBJ2-7; 7 bases agree with TRBD1. The V gene end was trimmed by 5 bases and the J gene end by 3 bases; junction bases not matched to a gene: 7. The CDR3 has 14 amino acids. CDR1 and CDR2 from the germline V gene are SGHAT and FQNNGV.

V gene TRBV2 combines with J gene TRBJ1-1; D unclear. The CDR3 has 11 amino acids. Looked up from germline, CDR1 is SNHLY and CDR2 is FYNNEI. V was trimmed by 5 bases and J by 8 bases, leaving 9 bases between them. The CDR3 nucleotides are TGTGCCAGCAGTTTAGGGTTAGAAGCTTTCTTT. It translates to CASSLGLEAFF.

The gene calls are TRBV5-3 and TRBJ1-1; tentatively, D is TRBD1 (5 bases). TRBV5-3 is placed among ORFs of uncertain function. V gave up 5 bases and J gave up 7 bases, with 12 bases separating them. This CDR3 has 12 residues. The CDR3 protein is CARRVREVEAFF. CDR3 DNA sequence: TGTGCCAGAAGGGTCAGGGAGGTTGAAGCTTTCTTT.

This rearrangement joins TRBV25-1 to TRBJ2-7, with 7 bases matching TRBD1. CDR1 and CDR2 from the germline V gene are MGHDK and SYGVNS. After removal of 2 bases from V and 3 bases from J, the junction contained 10 bases not matched to a gene. This CDR3 spans 16 amino acids. The CDR3 nucleotides read TGTGCCAGCAGTGAAGGAGACAGGGTATCAAGCTACGAGCAGTACTTC. This encodes CASSEGDRVSSYEQYF.

This chain connects TRBV4-3 to TRBJ2-7; D gene unclear. The CDR3 runs to 14 residues. Trimming took off 1 base at V and 3 bases at J, with 10 bases between the two ends. Germline lookup yields CDR1 LGHNA and CDR2 YSLEER. The DNA for the CDR3 is TGCGCCAGCAGCCAAGGAAGTAGTGGCTACGAGCAGTACTTC. It is translated as CASSQGSSGYEQYF.

V usage is TRBV12-2 and J usage is TRBJ2-7; the table's D call TRBD1 went unverified against the DNA. TRBV12-2 constitutes a pseudogene. This CDR3 contains 13 residues. CDR3 region: CASRLGHEDEQYF. CDR3 sequence (DNA): TGTGCAAGTCGCTTGGGGCACGAGGACGAGCAGTACTTC.

The J gene is TRBJ2-1, the V gene TRBV7-8; D not resolved. This CDR3 contains 14 residues. The germline CDR1 and CDR2 sequences are SGHVS and FQNEAQ. V was pared by 5 bases and J by 5 bases, with 13 bases between. CDR3 residues: CASSPEVRDNEQFF. As DNA, the CDR3 is TGTGCCAGCAGCCCCGAGGTAAGAGACAATGAGCAGTTCTTC.

V gene TRBV11-2 combines with J gene TRBJ1-2; D perhaps matches TRBD1 (5 bases). The CDR3 is 15 amino acids. Trimming removed 5 bases at V and 3 bases at J, with 16 bases between. Germline lookup yields CDR1 SGHAT and CDR2 FQNNGV. The CDR3 spells CASSLAGWGDYGYTF. CDR3 bases: TGTGCCAGCAGCCTAGCCGGATGGGGCGACTATGGCTACACCTTC.

The chain carries TRBV5-6 and TRBJ1-4, with D uncertain. The CDR3 contains 13 residues. The V gene lost 5 bases and the J gene lost 7 bases, with 12 bases spanning the gap. From germline, CDR1 is SGHDT and CDR2 YYEEEE. The CDR3 DNA reads TGTGCCAGCAGTTCCCGGGGTAGTGAAAAACTGTTTTTT. This sequence encodes CASSSRGSEKLFF.

The rearrangement joins TRBV30 to TRBJ2-7; tentatively, D is TRBD1 (6 bases). Per the germline V gene, CDR1 is GTSNPN and CDR2 is SVGIG (reference sequence). The CDR3 totals 16 residues. The V end was cut by 4 bases, the J end by 0 bases, with 19 bases between. The CDR3 region has the DNA TGTGCCTGGAATTTCGACGGGACATCCACCTCCTACGAGCAGTACTTC. This translates into CAWNFDGTSTSYEQYF.

The chain links TRBV12-5 to TRBJ2-3, with TRBD1 matching 8 bases. CDR3 length: 14 amino acids. The germline CDR1 and CDR2 sequences are LGHNT and FRNRAP. Trimming took 6 bases from V and 5 from J; bases not matched to a gene: 7. The CDR3: CASGLTGDVDTQYF. Here the CDR3 DNA reads TGTGCTAGTGGGTTGACAGGGGACGTAGATACGCAGTATTTT.

Concerning this clone: Germline and junction disagree at one end, which may indicate a read error. The chain carries TRBV5-1 and TRBJ2-7; D may be TRBD1 (5 bases). CDR1 and CDR2 (germline): SGHRS, YFSETQ. This CDR3 comprises 14 residues. As DNA, the CDR3 is TGCGCCAGTTCCCCAGGGCCCTCTACCTACGAACAGTACTTC. It is translated as CASSPGPSTYEQYF.

The rearrangement uses TRBV6-6 and TRBJ2-7; D call uncertain. Germline CDR1 and CDR2: MNHNY and SVGAGI (reference sequence). The CDR3 is made up of 14 amino acids. The germline V and J ends were trimmed by 4 bases and 3 bases, with 13 bases remaining between them. The CDR3 nucleotides are TGTGCCAGCAGTTCCCCTCTTAACCACTACGAGCAGTACTTC. Translation gives CASSSPLNHYEQYF.

The rearrangement uses TRBV6-5 and TRBJ1-3; D gene unclear. This CDR3 contains 15 residues. CDR1 is MNHEY and CDR2 is SVGAGI in the germline V gene. The V and J ends lost 6 bases and 0 bases respectively, with 12 bases between them. The CDR3 sequence is CASSPIMGSGNTIYF. CDR3 sequence (DNA): TGTGCCAGCAGCCCAATTATGGGCTCTGGAAACACCATATATTTT.

The gene calls are TRBV4-1 and TRBJ2-3; D is undetermined. CDR3 size: 14 residues. Germline CDR1 MGHRA, CDR2 YSYEKL. Trimming removed 1 base at V and 5 bases at J, with 10 bases between. The CDR3 sequence is CASSQGGLGDTQYF. CDR3 DNA: TGCGCCAGCAGCCAAGGCGGTTTGGGAGATACGCAGTATTTT.

This rearrangement joins TRBV10-3 to TRBJ2-1, with 8 positions matching TRBD1. The ends lost 0 bases at V and 8 bases at J; junction bases unmatched: 6. Germline-derived CDR1 and CDR2 are ENHRY and SYGVKD. The CDR3 spans 15 residues. CDR3 coding DNA: TGTGCCATCAGTGAGTCTTCAGGGGGCAGGGATGAGCAGTTCTTC. Its translation is CAISESSGGRDEQFF.

The chain carries TRBV29-1 and TRBJ2-1; 7 positions agree with TRBD2. The CDR3 loop spans 13 amino acids. V shed 3 bases, J shed 8 bases, and the junction held 7 bases outside the gene matches. Germline V lookup: CDR1 SQVTM, CDR2 ANQGSEA. CDR3 coding DNA: TGCAGCGTTGAGGGGACTATACAGGATGAGCAGTTCTTC. Translating it yields CSVEGTIQDEQFF.